This note documents a single TCR beta chain sequence. CDR1 is SGHRS and CDR2 is YFSETQ in the germline V gene. Between the trimmed V and J ends, which lost 7 bases and 8 bases, there was a span of 21 bases. The CDR3 runs 14 residues. This sample stems from a study of blood T cell repertoires in COVID-19. Study information: Researchers got acute and convalescent COVID-19 samples from the United States, Italy and Spain. PBMCs, B-cell-depleted T cells, or T cells provided the cDNA or gDNA that made up the material.

Assay used: immunoSEQ multiplex PCR; TCRdb lists only in-frame clones, some missing. The table shows approximately 500,000 clones, with approximately 83% occurring only once. The chain is built from TRBV5-1 and TRBJ1-2; a possible D gene is TRBD1 (6 bases). The sample taken for sequencing was peripheral blood. The TCR was taken from a human donor in a cohort sampled during active COVID-19. This chain's CDR3 is CASSRDTKREGYTF. The CDR3 nucleotides read TGCGCCAGCTCCCGGGACACAAAGCGAGAGGGCTACACCTTC.